The 32 T cell receptor beta chains presented below share a single source sample, sequenced in a study of cytomegalovirus exposure and HLA in healthy donors. Use of 60 Vbeta and 13 Jbeta primers characterized the PCR. Only in-frame clones appear in the TCRdb table, and some are missing; sequencing was by immunoSEQ multiplex PCR. The data contain under 140,000 clones, more than 65% of them singletons. What was sequenced was PBMCs. The receptors derive from a man aged 30 to 39 in good health and CMV-seropositive.

This sequence joins TRBV30 and TRBJ1-6, with TRBD1 matching over 7 bases. This CDR3 has 16 residues. The junction had 6 bases not matched to a gene; V was cut back by 4 bases and J by 0 bases. Germline CDR1 GTSNPN, CDR2 SVGIG (reference sequence). CDR3 protein: CAWIFRGSSYNSPLHF. The CDR3 DNA sequence: TGTGCCTGGATCTTCAGGGGGAGCTCCTATAATTCACCCCTCCACTTT.

The CDR3 is CASSPPGTALLGHSNQPQHF. CDR3 in DNA: TGTGCCAGCAGCCCTCCCGGGACAGCCCTGTTGGGCCATAGCAATCAGCCCCAGCATTTT. This chain uses TRBV14 with TRBJ1-5; 7 positions match TRBD1. The CDR3 contains 20 residues. The ends lost 4 bases at V and 0 bases at J; junction bases unmatched: 18. Germline V CDR1 and CDR2: SGHDN, FVKESK.

This clone was seen only once. The genes are TRBV10-1 and TRBJ1-5, with 7 bases aligning to TRBD1. V lost 3 bases and J lost 3; bases outside the gene matches: 8. CDR1 is WNHNN, CDR2 SYGVQD, per germline (reference sequence). This CDR3 has 16 residues. DNA for the CDR3: TGCGCCAGCAGTGACCCCGGGACAGTCTTCAATCAGCCCCAGCATTTT. Residues: CASSDPGTVFNQPQHF.

The chain recombines TRBV28 with TRBJ1-1; D may be TRBD1 (6 bases). Trimming left V 8 bases short and J 4 bases short, with 11 bases between. Germline CDR1 and CDR2: MDHEN and SYDVKM. This CDR3 has 12 amino acids. CDR3 DNA: TGTGCCAGCGACAGGCTTGGCACTGAAGCTTTCTTT. Protein product: CASDRLGTEAFF.

This clone was seen once. At one boundary the junction diverges from the germline segment, which might be a read error. The same CDR3 also results from other DNA sequences found in this sample. The chain recombines TRBV11-2 with TRBJ2-7; D may be TRBD2 (6 bases). Per the germline V gene, CDR1 is SGHAT and CDR2 is FQNNGV. The CDR3 consists of 13 residues. The CDR3, as DNA: TGCGCCAGCAGTTTGGGGGGATCGTACGAGCAGTACTTC. Translated, it gives CASSLGGSYEQYF.

The chain joins TRBV6-5 to TRBJ2-7; 10 bases fit TRBD1. The germline gives CDR1 MNHEY, CDR2 SVGAGI. This CDR3 spans 15 amino acids. V lost 8 bases, J lost 2 bases, and 9 bases stayed unmatched. CDR3 amino acids: CASRRTGGITYEQYF. Written as DNA, the CDR3 is TGTGCCAGCCGGAGGACAGGGGGTATCACCTACGAGCAGTACTTC.

The J gene is TRBJ1-4, the V gene TRBV4-3; D gene uncertain. This CDR3 has 15 amino acids. CDR1 and CDR2 from the germline V gene are LGHNA and YSLEER. V was clipped by 3 bases and J by 3 bases, with 11 bases between them. This chain's CDR3 is CASSQGDGANEKLFF. For the CDR3, the DNA is TGCGCCAGCAGCCAGGGCGACGGGGCTAATGAAAAACTGTTTTTT.

This rearrangement joins TRBV6-4 to TRBJ1-6; TRBD1 is a possible D gene (6 bases). There are 15 residues in the CDR3. Germline V gene lookup returns CDR1 MRHNA and CDR2 SNTAGT. V lost 6 bases and J lost 4, with 13 bases in between. The CDR3, as DNA: TGTGCCAGCAGACGGGACATCGGATATAATTCACCCCTCCACTTT. It encodes CASRRDIGYNSPLHF.

This clone was seen a handful of times. The chain is built from TRBV4-3 and TRBJ2-5; 10 nucleotides match TRBD2. Germline lookup yields CDR1 LGHNA and CDR2 YSLEER. The V gene end was trimmed by 2 bases and the J gene end by 11 bases; junction bases not matched to a gene: 8. This CDR3 spans 14 amino acids. The CDR3 loop is CASSQTSGVGEQYF. CDR3 nucleotide sequence: TGCGCCAGCAGCCAAACTAGCGGGGTGGGGGAGCAGTACTTC.

The J gene is TRBJ2-3, the V gene TRBV28; D is possibly TRBD2 (7 bases). Germline V gene lookup returns CDR1 MDHEN and CDR2 SYDVKM. The CDR3 is 18 amino acids. V was cut by 8 bases and J by 0 bases, with 24 bases left in between. CDR3 DNA sequence: TGTGCCAGCCCTCCCCCGGGGGGCGCAAGACCCAGCACAGATACGCAGTATTTT. Translated: CASPPPGGARPSTDTQYF.

The J gene is TRBJ2-3, the V gene TRBV5-1; 11 bases align to TRBD2. CDR3 length equals 16 residues. V was pared by 7 bases and J by 4 bases, with 11 bases of the junction left unmatched. CDR1 and CDR2 from the germline V gene are SGHRS and YFSETQ. The CDR3: CASATLSGGAPDTQYF. The CDR3 region has the DNA TGCGCCAGCGCAACTCTTAGCGGGGGGGCCCCAGATACGCAGTATTTT.

This chain connects TRBV7-2 to TRBJ1-5; unclear D gene. Germline-derived CDR1 and CDR2 are SGHTA and FQGNSA. V was trimmed by 3 bases and J by 4 bases, leaving 7 bases between them. This CDR3 spans 13 amino acids. As DNA, the CDR3 is TGTGCCAGCAGCTTTACGGGAAATCAGCCCCAGCATTTT. Translated: CASSFTGNQPQHF.

CDR3 sequence: CAAGQGAEEQYF. CDR3 in DNA: TGTGCCGCAGGACAGGGAGCGGAAGAGCAGTACTTC. V usage is TRBV30 and J usage is TRBJ2-7; 8 bases map to TRBD1. V trimming: 8 bases; J trimming: 7 bases; junction bases outside the gene matches: 10. Germline CDR1 GTSNPN, CDR2 SVGIG (reference sequence). This CDR3 region has 12 residues.

This clone was observed once. The chain is built from TRBV5-1 and TRBJ2-5; 11 nucleotides agree with TRBD1. The V and J ends lost 3 bases and 7 bases, in that order; junction bases with no gene match: 5. The CDR3 runs 14 residues. Germline assignment: CDR1 SGHRS and CDR2 YFSETQ. The CDR3 nucleotides are TGCGCCAGCAGCTCCGGGACAGGGGGTGGGACCCAGTACTTC. Protein product: CASSSGTGGGTQYF. The variable domain in full, completed from reference TRBV5-1 and TRBJ2-5, reads KAGVTQTPRYLIKTRGQQVTLSCSPISGHRSVSWYQQTPGQGLQFLFEYFSETQRNKGNFPGRFSGRQFSNSRSEMNVSTLELGDSALYLCASSSGTGGGTQYFGPGTRLLVL.

CDR3 region: CASRPGTAGDGYTF. In nucleotides, the CDR3 is TGTGCCAGCAGGCCAGGGACAGCGGGTGATGGCTACACCTTC. V and J are TRBV6-6 and TRBJ1-2; TRBD1 agrees at 7 bases. Germline V lookup: CDR1 MNHNY, CDR2 SVGAGI (reference sequence). This CDR3 has 14 residues. Germline trimming cut 6 bases from V and 6 bases from J; bases unmatched to any gene: 10.

This clone is a singleton in its sample. V gene TRBV7-2 combines with J gene TRBJ2-3, with D unresolved. CDR3 length: 16 amino acids. Germline values: CDR1 SGHTA, CDR2 FQGNSA. Trimming cost V 10 bases and J 0 bases, with 20 bases left between them. The CDR3 spells CAITTPADGSTDTQYF. CDR3 DNA: TGTGCCATCACTACGCCCGCTGACGGGAGCACAGATACGCAGTATTTT.

The V call is TRBV9, the J call TRBJ1-5, with 7 positions matching TRBD1. The CDR3 length is 14 residues. CDR1 and CDR2 from the germline V gene are SGDLS and YYNGEE. V gave up 4 bases and J gave up 9 bases; unmatched junction bases: 10. CDR3 amino acids: CASSPTGAGGPQHF. Here the CDR3 DNA reads TGTGCCAGCAGCCCCACAGGGGCTGGGGGGCCCCAGCATTTT.

Of note for this clone: Mismatch with germline at one junction end may stem from a read error. J is TRBJ1-4 and V is TRBV7-2; perhaps TRBD1 as D (5 bases). This CDR3 is built from 16 residues. Per the germline V gene, CDR1 is SGHTA and CDR2 is FQGNSA. This chain's CDR3 is CASSLFQGATNEKLFF. The CDR3 region has the DNA TGTGCCAGTAGCTTATTCCAGGGTGCAACTAATGAAAAACTGTTTTTT. Based on the CDR3 plus reference TRBV7-2 and TRBJ1-4, the full variable domain is GAGVSQSPSNKVTEKGKDVELRCDPISGHTALYWYRQSLGQGLEFLIYFQGNSAPDKSGLPSDRFSAERTGGSVSTLTIQRTQQEDSAVYLCASSLFQGATNEKLFFGSGTQLSVL.

The rearrangement joins TRBV7-9 to TRBJ2-1, with 8 bases fitting TRBD1. The CDR3 is 15 amino acids. In germline, CDR1 is SEHNR, CDR2 FQNEAQ (reference sequence). The junction had 5 bases not matched to a gene; V was cut back by 1 base and J by 6 bases. For the CDR3, the DNA is TGTGCCAGCAGCTTAGGACAGGGGTGGTTCAATGAGCAGTTCTTC. Translation: CASSLGQGWFNEQFF.

The chain has TRBV5-5 and TRBJ2-2; TRBD1 matches 9 bases. This CDR3 is built from 15 residues. The ends lost 4 bases at V and 4 bases at J; junction bases unmatched: 5. CDR1 is SGHKS, CDR2 YYEKEE, per germline (reference sequence). The CDR3 DNA follows: TGTGCCAGCAGCCTACAGGGGGCGGGCACCGGGGAGCTGTTTTTT. Translated, it gives CASSLQGAGTGELFF.

The chain joins TRBV5-1 to TRBJ2-7; the match to TRBD1 covers 7 bases. The V and J ends lost 4 bases and 1 base, in that order; junction bases with no gene match: 2. This CDR3 has 13 residues. Germline CDR1 and CDR2: SGHRS and YFSETQ. The CDR3 spells CASSPTGSYEQYF. The CDR3 DNA is TGCGCCAGCAGCCCGACAGGGTCCTACGAGCAGTACTTC.

The chain has TRBV11-2 and TRBJ1-1; 8 bases align to TRBD1. The CDR3 totals 15 residues. Germline CDR1 and CDR2: SGHAT and FQNNGV. The V gene end was trimmed by 5 bases and the J gene end by 4 bases; junction bases not matched to a gene: 9. The CDR3 nucleotides read TGTGCCAGCAGCCGTGCCGGGACAGGTGGCACTGAAGCTTTCTTT. This sequence encodes CASSRAGTGGTEAFF.

This clone turned up a few times. Other DNA sequences in the sample encode the same CDR3. The chain uses TRBV5-4 and TRBJ2-1, with D unresolved. Germline loops: CDR1 SGHNT, CDR2 YYREEE (reference sequence). This CDR3 contains 13 residues. Trimming took 4 bases from V and 6 from J, leaving 11 bases between them. The CDR3 region has the DNA TGTGCCAGCAGCCTCCGAGGCTCCAATGAGCAGTTCTTC. Amino acids: CASSLRGSNEQFF.

The chain links TRBV5-1 to TRBJ1-4; D possibly corresponds to TRBD1 (5 bases). Germline V gene data show CDR1 as SGHRS and CDR2 as YFSETQ. This CDR3 has 18 amino acids. Deletions cut 4 bases from V and 4 bases from J, with 23 bases between. The CDR3 region is CASSPGRGGVELNEKLFF. CDR3 sequence (DNA): TGCGCCAGCAGCCCCGGTAGGGGTGGAGTAGAGCTTAATGAAAAACTGTTTTTT. Supplemented by reference TRBV5-1 and TRBJ1-4, the full variable domain reads KAGVTQTPRYLIKTRGQQVTLSCSPISGHRSVSWYQQTPGQGLQFLFEYFSETQRNKGNFPGRFSGRQFSNSRSEMNVSTLELGDSALYLCASSPGRGGVELNEKLFFGSGTQLSVL.

The chain combines TRBV5-6 with TRBJ2-7, with 7 bases identical to TRBD1. CDR1 SGHDT and CDR2 YYEEEE come from the germline V gene. The CDR3 sequence is 14 residues long. V gave up 4 bases and J gave up 5 bases; unmatched junction bases: 9. For the CDR3, the DNA is TGTGCCAGCAGCCTACCAACAGGGGCCGACGAGCAGTACTTC. Translation gives CASSLPTGADEQYF. Variable domain in full (rest from reference TRBV5-6 and TRBJ2-7): DAGVTQSPTHLIKTRGQQVTLRCSPKSGHDTVSWYQQALGQGPQFIFQYYEEEERQRGNFPDRFSGHQFPNYSSELNVNALLLGDSALYLCASSLPTGADEQYFGPGTRLTVT.

This clone was seen only a few times. As DNA, the CDR3 is TGTGCCTGGACAACCAGGGGGTTGTCGGAAATGAACACTGAAGCTTTCTTT. This encodes CAWTTRGLSEMNTEAFF. The V gene is TRBV30, the J gene TRBJ1-1, with 7 bases fitting TRBD1. The V and J ends lost 4 bases and 0 bases, in that order; junction bases with no gene match: 14. Germline V gene sequence: CDR1 GTSNPN, CDR2 SVGIG (reference sequence). The CDR3 sequence is 17 residues long. The entire variable domain, with the rest obtained from reference TRBV30 and TRBJ1-1, is as follows: SQTIHQWPATLVQPVGSPLSLECTVEGTSNPNLYWYRQAAGRGLQLLFYSVGIGQISSEVPQNLSASRPQDRQFILSSKKLLLSDSGFYLCAWTTRGLSEMNTEAFFGQGTRLTVV.

The V call is TRBV15, the J call TRBJ2-3; tentatively, D is TRBD2 (7 bases). The CDR3 totals 17 residues. The V end was cut by 3 bases, the J end by 1 base, with 17 bases between. Germline loops: CDR1 LNHNV, CDR2 YYDKDF (reference sequence). The CDR3 here is CATSSYLRGGRTDTQYF. DNA for the CDR3: TGTGCCACCAGCAGTTACCTTCGCGGGGGCCGCACAGATACGCAGTATTTT.

This chain links TRBV11-2 with TRBJ1-2; 10 bases are a match to TRBD1. V was pared by 4 bases and J by 7 bases, with 9 bases of the junction left unmatched. The CDR3 contains 15 residues. Germline loops: CDR1 SGHAT, CDR2 FQNNGV. DNA for the CDR3: TGTGCCAGCAGCTCCCCGACAGGGGGCTACTCTGGCTACACCTTC. This translates into CASSSPTGGYSGYTF.

The chain employs TRBV6-4 and TRBJ1-6; 7 bases fit TRBD1. The V gene's germline CDR1 is MRHNA and CDR2 SNTAGT. Losses at the gene ends were 0 bases for V and 10 bases for J; bases not matched to a gene: 6. The CDR3 extends over 15 amino acids. The CDR3 DNA is TGTGCCAGCAGTGACTCGTCAGGGGGAGGCTCACCCCTCCACTTT. This encodes CASSDSSGGGSPLHF.

This clone was observed a single time. This sequence joins TRBV5-1 and TRBJ2-7; TRBD1 agrees at 9 bases. The CDR3 covers 13 residues. Germline V gene data show CDR1 as SGHRS and CDR2 as YFSETQ. Trimming removed 5 bases from V and 5 bases from J; junction bases left unmatched: 5. In nucleotides, the CDR3 is TGCGCCAGCAGTCAGGACAGGGGAAACGAGCAGTACTTC. Translated, it gives CASSQDRGNEQYF.

V usage is TRBV4-3 and J usage is TRBJ2-1, with 8 bases lining up with TRBD2. The CDR3 loop spans 16 amino acids. Germline-derived CDR1 and CDR2 are LGHNA and YSLEER. V lost 0 bases and J lost 4; bases outside the gene matches: 5. CDR3 DNA: TGCGCCAGCAGCCAAGATCCAGCGGGGGCTTACAATGAGCAGTTCTTC. It specifies CASSQDPAGAYNEQFF.

This rearrangement joins TRBV6-5 to TRBJ2-5; the D is unclear. CDR3 length: 15 residues. Trimming shortened V by 2 bases and J by 5 bases, and 15 bases separated the two germline ends. Germline-derived CDR1 and CDR2 are MNHEY and SVGAGI. CDR3 sequence reads: CASSYRSRPGETQYF. CDR3 bases: TGTGCCAGCAGTTACCGATCTAGACCGGGTGAGACCCAGTACTTC.